The sequence of this T cell receptor beta chain was determined in a study of identical twins. This clonotype was detected ten times or more. Germline V lookup: CDR1 MNHEY, CDR2 SVGAGI. V lost 4 bases, J lost 4 bases, and 10 bases lay in between. The CDR3 length is 13 residues. A single record per CDR3 protein comes from TCRdb applying MiXCR to the 5' RACE reads. Here the sample spans about 520,000 distinct CDR3 sequences, roughly 21% being singletons. In addition, the sample was reused for a study of T cells expressing NK-cell markers. That source adds: Expanded NKG2C+ T cell clones were not confirmed as HCMV-specific.

The sequencing input was CD4+ T cells sorted from blood. The receptor comes from a woman aged 18-30 years in good health. The chain is built from TRBV6-5 and TRBJ1-2, with D uncertain. This chain's CDR3 is CASSLSGFYGYTF. DNA for the CDR3: TGTGCCAGCAGTTTGTCTGGATTCTATGGCTACACCTTC.